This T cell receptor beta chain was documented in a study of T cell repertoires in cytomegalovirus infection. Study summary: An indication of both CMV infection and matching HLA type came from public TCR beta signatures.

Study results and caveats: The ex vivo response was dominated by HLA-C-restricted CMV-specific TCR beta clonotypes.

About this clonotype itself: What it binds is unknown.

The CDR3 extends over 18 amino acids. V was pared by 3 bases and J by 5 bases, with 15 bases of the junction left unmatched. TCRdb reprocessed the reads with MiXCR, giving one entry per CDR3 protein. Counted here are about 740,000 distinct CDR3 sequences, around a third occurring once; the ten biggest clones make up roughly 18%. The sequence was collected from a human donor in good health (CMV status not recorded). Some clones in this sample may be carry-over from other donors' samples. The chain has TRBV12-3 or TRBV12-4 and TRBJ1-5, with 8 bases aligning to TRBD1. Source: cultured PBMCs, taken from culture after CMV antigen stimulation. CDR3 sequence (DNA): TGTGCCAGCAGTTTGGTGCGGGGACAGGAGGGGACAGATCAGCCCCAGCATTTT. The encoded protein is CASSLVRGQEGTDQPQHF.